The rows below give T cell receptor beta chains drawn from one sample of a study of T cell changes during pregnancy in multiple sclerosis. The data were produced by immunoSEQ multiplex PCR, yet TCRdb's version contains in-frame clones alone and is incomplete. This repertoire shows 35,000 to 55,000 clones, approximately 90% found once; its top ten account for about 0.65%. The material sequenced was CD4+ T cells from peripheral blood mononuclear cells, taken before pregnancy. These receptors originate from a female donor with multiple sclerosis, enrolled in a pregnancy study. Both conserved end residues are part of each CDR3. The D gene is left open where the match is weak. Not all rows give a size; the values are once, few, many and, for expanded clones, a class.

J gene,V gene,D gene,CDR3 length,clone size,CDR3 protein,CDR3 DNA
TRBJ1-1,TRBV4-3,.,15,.,CASSRELTGNTEAFF,TGCGCCAGCAGCCGAGAGTTGACAGGGAACACTGAAGCTTTCTTT
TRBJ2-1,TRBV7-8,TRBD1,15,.,CASSPTRDSYNEQFF,TGTGCCAGCAGCCCAACCCGGGACAGCTACAATGAGCAGTTCTTC
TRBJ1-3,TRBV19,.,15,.,CATYPGGAPGNTIYF,TGTGCCACCTACCCGGGAGGGGCTCCTGGAAACACCATATATTTT
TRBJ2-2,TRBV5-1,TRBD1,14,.,CASKGQPYTGELFF,TGCGCCAGCAAGGGACAGCCCTACACCGGGGAGCTGTTTTTT
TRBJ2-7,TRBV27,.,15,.,CASRRKNGGFGEQYF,TGTGCCAGCAGGCGAAAGAACGGGGGTTTCGGCGAGCAGTACTTC
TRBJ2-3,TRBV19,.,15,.,CASSLRLASTDTQYF,TGTGCCAGTAGTCTCCGACTGGCTAGCACAGATACGCAGTATTTT
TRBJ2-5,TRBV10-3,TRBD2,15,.,CAISGTSGGRETQYF,TGTGCCATCAGTGGGACTAGCGGGGGACGGGAGACCCAGTACTTC
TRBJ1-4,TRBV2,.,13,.,CASSDSLNEKLFF,TGTGCCAGTTCTGACAGTCTGAATGAAAAACTGTTTTTT
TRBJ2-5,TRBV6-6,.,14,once,CASTGTPRPETQYF,TGTGCCAGCACCGGGACACCCAGGCCAGAGACCCAGTACTTC
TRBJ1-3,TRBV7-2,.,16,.,CASSLGQPRSGNTIYF,TGTGCCAGCAGCTTAGGACAGCCCCGCTCTGGAAACACCATATATTTT
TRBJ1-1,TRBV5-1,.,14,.,CASSFGRMNTEAFF,TGCGCCAGCAGCTTTGGCAGAATGAACACTGAAGCTTTCTTT
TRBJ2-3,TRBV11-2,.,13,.,CASSLGHVDTQYF,TGTGCCAGCAGCTTAGGGCACGTAGATACGCAGTATTTT
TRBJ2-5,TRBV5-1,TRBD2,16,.,CASSLEVAGGWETQYF,TGCGCCAGCAGCTTGGAGGTGGCGGGGGGCTGGGAGACCCAGTACTTC
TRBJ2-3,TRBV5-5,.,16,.,CASSLRRTDFPDTQYF,TGTGCCAGCAGCCTCCGTAGGACAGATTTTCCAGATACGCAGTATTTT
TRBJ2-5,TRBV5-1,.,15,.,CASSLAGGEVASQYF,TGCGCCAGCAGCTTGGCCGGAGGGGAGGTAGCGTCCCAGTACTTC
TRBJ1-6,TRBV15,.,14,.,CATSRDGRNSPLHF,TGTGCCACCAGCAGAGATGGGAGGAATTCACCCCTCCACTTT
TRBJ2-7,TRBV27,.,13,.,CASSPTQGTEQYF,TGTGCCAGCAGTCCGACCCAGGGGACCGAGCAGTACTTC
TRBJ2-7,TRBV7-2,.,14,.,CASGLPGLPYEQYF,TGTGCCAGCGGCCTCCCGGGACTGCCCTACGAGCAGTACTTC
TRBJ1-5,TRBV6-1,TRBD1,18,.,CASSEGDRDYDSNQPQHF,TGTGCCAGCAGTGAGGGGGACAGGGATTACGATAGCAATCAGCCCCAGCATTTT
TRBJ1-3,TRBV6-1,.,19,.,CASSDLRGSGVLSGNTIYF,TGTGCCAGCAGTGACTTGCGGGGCAGCGGAGTCCTCTCTGGAAACACCATATATTTT
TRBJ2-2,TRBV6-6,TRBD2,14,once,CASSSLAGYGELFF,TGTGCCAGCAGTTCTCTAGCGGGGTACGGGGAGCTGTTTTTT
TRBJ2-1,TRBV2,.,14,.,CASSELRTINEQFF,TGTGCCAGCAGTGAATTGCGGACTATCAATGAGCAGTTCTTC
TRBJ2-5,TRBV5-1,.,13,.,CASSLTSMETQYF,TGCGCCAGCAGCTTGACTAGCATGGAGACCCAGTACTTC
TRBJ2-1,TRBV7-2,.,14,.,CASSLGGLANEQFF,TGTGCCAGCAGCTTAGGGGGGCTCGCAAATGAGCAGTTCTTC
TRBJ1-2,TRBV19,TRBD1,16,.,CASTYRYRGREYGYTF,TGTGCCAGTACTTATAGGTACAGGGGGCGCGAATATGGCTACACCTTC
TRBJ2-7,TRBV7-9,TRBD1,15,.,CASSLGTGPSLEQYF,TGTGCCAGCAGCTTAGGGACAGGGCCCTCGCTCGAGCAGTACTTC
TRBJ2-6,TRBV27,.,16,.,CASSPVGLTGANVLTF,TGTGCCAGCAGTCCAGTGGGACTTACTGGGGCCAACGTCCTGACTTTC
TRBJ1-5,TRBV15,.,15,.,CATSTTRGGSGPQHF,TGTGCCACCAGCACCACCAGGGGAGGGTCCGGACCCCAGCATTTT